Described below is a single TCR beta chain sequence and its context. Its recognized antigen is unknown. Base qualities are not provided; no much larger clone lies one nucleotide away. Preparation of the library involved the immunoSEQ multiplex PCR assay. The multiplex PCR relied on a mix of 60 forward primers for TCR Vbeta segments and 13 reverse primers for TCR Jbeta segments. Amplification of the CDR3 region of rearranged TCR beta genes was performed with a multiplex PCR assay on genomic DNA. On the Illumina HiSeq System, the amplified TCR beta libraries were sequenced as 87-base-pair reads. From the authors' description of their analysis: A later analysis counted 65 million to 90 million unique TCR beta chains across the 640 or so repertoires, and approximately 11 million of these chains were shared by at least two donors. A nearest-neighbor algorithm error-corrected the raw reads and collapsed the reads into unique sequences, merging closely related sequences to remove PCR and sequencing errors. Alignment of CDR3 sequences to IMGT reference sequences was used to assign V, D and J gene segments. For a sequence to be retained, a match of at least six nucleotides was required to both a V gene segment and a J gene segment. Rearrangements were classified as productive when the CDR3 lacked stop codons and remained in frame with V and J, and all other rearrangements were classified as non-productive. CDR3 was defined according to IMGT convention as the region running from the second conserved V-encoded cysteine to the conserved J-encoded phenylalanine. Sequences without an unambiguous match to a single V gene segment were excluded from the earlier analysis of about 600 of the donors. In an earlier analysis of about 590 of the donors, a V segment was called functional when productive rearrangements were above 56.7%, and segregating when the standard deviation between donors exceeded 5%. A statistical classification framework was developed to diagnose cytomegalovirus status using the catalog of TCR beta chain sequences. In a later analysis, V and J genes were assigned by comparing TCR nucleotide sequences against IMGT/GENE-DB human TR gene sequences. The TCRdist pipeline was used in a later analysis to assign CDR3 sequences and most-parsimonious VDJ recombination scenarios. In a later analysis, each TCR beta chain was defined by its CDR3 amino acid sequence together with its V-gene family, and reads without a unique V-gene family were excluded. In a later analysis, around 600 highly shared, low-generation-probability nucleotide sequences were removed to address suspected cross-contamination and a sequencing artifact. In a later analysis, a clonal expansion index for each public chain was calculated from normalized within-repertoire ranks of inferred template counts. A later analysis computed generation probabilities with a VDJ recombination model fitted to out-of-frame rearrangements, and checked the results against IGoR. In a later analysis, TCR-TCR, TCR-HLA and TCR-CMV co-occurrence was scored with hypergeometric tests, and a repertoire-size bias correction was applied to TCR pairs. To estimate false discovery rates, a later analysis permuted the HLA or CMV assignments 20 times. In a later analysis, co-occurring TCRs were grouped using DBSCAN, with TCRdist sequence similarity added in when clustering inside HLA-allele-positive subsets. Repertoires with fewer than 30,000 or more than 120,000 public chains, plus five repertoires with anomalous nucleotide sharing, were excluded from co-occurrence clustering. Not all clones reach the TCRdb copy of this immuneACCESS table, which keeps in-frame sequences only. Checked studies attribute under half of the gap to unresolved V genes and leave the rest unexplained. The D gene and trimming were derived from the DNA, and the V and J assignments and clone size from that table. This sample is represented by 100,000 to 120,000 clones; around 74% of them were singletons. The ten largest account for over 7% of the sample.

The CDR3 covers 12 residues, taking in both the cysteine and the phenylalanine. CDR3 DNA only is kept here, 36 bases in frame from base 1. V has 10 bases trimmed and J has 3 bases trimmed; junction bases matching no gene number 6. The germline V gene yields MNHEY for CDR1 and SVGAGI for CDR2. This entry comes from a study of cytomegalovirus exposure and HLA in healthy donors (TCRdb year 2017). Regarding the complete study: According to an earlier analysis of around 600 of the donors, about 179 million T cells yielded 117 million unique TCR beta sequences and 276 Gb of sequence data. An early release that covered approximately 600 HLA-typed donors contained approximately 300 gigabases of sequencing data and tens of millions of unique TCR sequences. Of the 398 genotyped donors, around 81% fell in the genetic ancestry cluster associated with self-reported Caucasian donors. The study aimed to test whether cataloging public T cell receptors could reveal signatures of past pathogen exposure. The study profiled the T cell repertoires of 666 subjects by immunosequencing and related them to cytomegalovirus serostatus. Along with the roughly 700-subject first cohort, a separate validation cohort of some 130 different subjects was used. High-throughput TCR immunosequencing, statistical association of individual TCRs with disease status, and machine learning were combined to predict cytomegalovirus infection status. A later analysis re-examined previously published TCR beta repertoires from more than 550 donors and added high-resolution HLA genotyping to investigate patterns of TCR occurrence. The later analysis used no new phenotypic data to find candidate immune exposures, relying instead on TCR beta sequences and their occurrence across donors. An earlier analysis of 587 of the donors used high-throughput TCR beta sequencing to judge whether each TCR beta V gene segment behaved as functional or pseudogenic. Donor age, sex, ethnicity and CMV serostatus were compiled alongside the repertoire data. Genome-wide SNP genotypes for about 60% of the roughly 700 donors were used in a later genetic analysis, which treated that subset as a discovery cohort. All discovery cohort repertoires had been generated using a single sequencing platform. Both class I and class II loci were covered by HLA typing, at four-digit resolution. The number of typed donors differed by locus: about 620-640 for A, B, C, DRB1 and DQB1; approximately 530 for DQA1; 606 for DPA1; and 400 to 480 for DPB1. About five DR-DQ haplotypes were handled as single units for association and clustering because linkage in the cohort was strong. Among 300 to 450 genotyped donors of the cohort, an average of about 240,000 unique TCR beta nucleotide sequences were sequenced per donor, roughly 20% of them non-productive. What the work shows at the level of the full study, not this receptor alone: In this cohort, only TCR beta chains were sequenced, and detectable features were limited by the absence of alpha or paired-chain data. Roughly uniform sequencing depth across donors was assumed in presence/absence analyses, although this assumption may not hold. The study listed 150 to 200 TCR beta chains as associated with cytomegalovirus. Because the 87-base-pair reads could not distinguish some IMGT-functional V segments, including TRBV6-2 and TRBV6-3, those segments were excluded. The authors suggested that the approach could potentially be extended to other disease states and immunological phenotypes. In a later analysis, several top co-occurrence clusters were reported to appear linked to parvovirus B19, influenza, CMV and Epstein-Barr virus. Cytomegalovirus status was reported to be diagnosed by the classifier with high specificity and sensitivity in both the original and validation cohorts. Correlated functional status among segregating V segments might be attributable to linkage disequilibrium, but an unknown experimental factor could not be ruled out. According to a later analysis, TCR association rates differed among HLA loci, with DRB1 alleles showing the most associated TCRs and HLA-C alleles showing the fewest. A further reported finding was that TCR beta sequences accurately predicted the HLA-A and HLA-B alleles for most subjects in the first cohort. Three of the identified cytomegalovirus-associated TCR beta chains were confirmed in vitro to be specific for cytomegalovirus antigens. A later genetic analysis associated a missense DCLRE1C variant with V-gene and J-gene trimming of TCR beta chains, and an independent cohort replicated the association. A later analysis associated about 17,000 TCR beta sequences with specific HLA alleles at a false discovery rate of 0.05. Assigning TCR associations to individual alleles was difficult when HLA alleles, especially DR and DQ, strongly co-occurred. Across donors, most TCR sequences were observed very rarely, whereas some public TCRs were present in many individuals. Because some donors lacked HLA typing at each locus, the association tests relied only on the typed subset. A group of highly shared sequence variants was considered likely to be a technical artifact of the sequencing pipeline. A later analysis found that most CMV-associated TCR beta chains appeared HLA-restricted, with HLA associations seemingly driven largely by CMV exposure. Because counts were too low, roughly 17 rarely observed V segments, including chromosome 9 orphons, were left out of the earlier analysis of roughly 600 of the donors. Broadly in line with IMGT annotations, most TCR beta V segments showed up in productive rearrangements about 87% or about 30% of the time in an earlier analysis of a few hundred of the donors. Compared with the roughly 700-donor mean, donors in an Asian-associated ancestry cluster had fewer N-insertions in productive TCRs, according to a later genetic analysis. In a later analysis, HLA-associated TCR beta chains showed more clonal expansion and lower generation probabilities than non-associated chains that were equally common. Immune exposure information for the cohort was limited to CMV serostatus.

The cohort was made up of under 800 healthy bone marrow donors. At the time of sampling, all cohort members were nominally healthy, though unrecorded immune exposures were likely present. The donor tested CMV seropositive and was one of the 289 seropositive cohort members. A peripheral blood sample was provided by each donor, and peripheral blood mononuclear cells were used for TCR beta sequencing. Genomic DNA extraction from the blood cell samples was performed with the Qiagen DNeasy Blood Extraction Kit. This clonotype was obtained from a woman between 40 and 50 years old in good health and CMV-seropositive. The sequenced sample consisted of PBMCs. Recombination connected TRBV6-5 to TRBJ2-7; TRBD2 lines up with 7 middle nucleotides. The CDR3 reads as follows: CATSRDYYEQYF. The DNA is TGTGCCACCAGCCGGGACTACTACGAGCAGTACTTC.